These T cell receptor beta chains were read from a single sample in a study of CD4+ T cells in melanoma. Clones were sequenced by immunoSEQ multiplex PCR, and TCRdb holds only the in-frame ones, with some missing. The sample has about 21,000 clones, over 75% seen once. The specimen was cells from a culture (not recorded whether cultured in vitro). These receptors all stem from a human donor with melanoma. CDR3s include the opening cysteine and the closing phenylalanine or tryptophan. A D gene is named only where the DNA matches it firmly. Some rows have no size entry. The others give once, few or many, or a class for an expanded clone.

abundance	v_gene	d_gene	len	j_gene	CDR3nt	CDR3aa
-	TRBV6-1	-	14	TRBJ2-5	TGTGCCAGCACCTTGGGGGGGCCCAAAGAGACCCAGTACTTC	CASTLGGPKETQYF
-	TRBV4-1	-	15	TRBJ2-7	TGCGCCAGCAGCCAAGTCGGGACGGGATTGAGGGAGCAGTACTTC	CASSQVGTGLREQYF
once	TRBV7-9	TRBD1	15	TRBJ2-7	TGTGCCAGCAGCTTTAGTTTAGGACAGGGCTACGAGCAGTACTTC	CASSFSLGQGYEQYF
-	TRBV10-3	-	13	TRBJ2-7	TGTGCCATCAGTGATGTTTTCTCCTACGAGCAGTACTTC	CAISDVFSYEQYF
-	TRBV10-3	-	15	TRBJ2-4	TGTGCCATCAGTGAGGACGGATCTATGGGAAACATTCAGTACTTC	CAISEDGSMGNIQYF
-	TRBV6-5	-	13	TRBJ1-1	TGTGCCAGCAGTTACTCGGGGAGACAGGAGCCTTTCTTT	CASSYSGRQEPFF
-	TRBV10-3	-	13	TRBJ1-1	TGTGCCAGCAGATCGAGGGATGCAGCTGAAGCTTTCTTT	CASRSRDAAEAFF
-	TRBV7-2	-	14	TRBJ1-1	TGTGCCAGCAGCAGCCAGAGAGGGAGGACTGAAGCTTTCTTT	CASSSQRGRTEAFF
few	TRBV5-1	TRBD2	12	TRBJ2-7	TGCGCCAGCAATGGGGACTACTACGAGCAGTACTTC	CASNGDYYEQYF
-	TRBV11-2	-	15	TRBJ2-7	TGTGCCAGCAGCTTAGGGTCAGGGGCTTCCTACGAGCAGTACTTC	CASSLGSGASYEQYF
-	TRBV6-5	-	13	TRBJ2-7	TGTGCCAGCAGTGCCCCTGGGTTCTACGAGCAGTACTTC	CASSAPGFYEQYF
-	TRBV6-6	TRBD2	16	TRBJ2-5	TGTGCCAGCAGTTACTCAGGTAGCGGGGGCCAAGAGACCCAGTACTTC	CASSYSGSGGQETQYF
-	TRBV11-2	-	14	TRBJ2-3	TGTGCCAGCAGCTTAGTTGGGGGCGCAGATACGCAGTATTTT	CASSLVGGADTQYF
-	TRBV5-1	-	15	TRBJ1-2	TGCGCCAGCAGCTTGGTGGCCAGTGGACTCTATGGCTACACCTTC	CASSLVASGLYGYTF
-	TRBV2	-	12	TRBJ2-2	TGTGCCAGCAGTGATAACACCGGGGAGCTGTTTTTT	CASSDNTGELFF
-	TRBV5-4	-	13	TRBJ2-7	TGTGCCAGCAGCCAAGCTCCGACCTACGAGCAGTACTTC	CASSQAPTYEQYF
-	TRBV5-1	TRBD2	13	TRBJ2-5	TGCGCCAGCAGCTTGCGGGGAGGGGAGACCCAGTACTTC	CASSLRGGETQYF
-	TRBV9	-	16	TRBJ2-5	TGTGCCAGCAGTGAGGGGGGGACTCTATATAAAGAGACCCAGTACTTC	CASSEGGTLYKETQYF
-	TRBV25-1	TRBD2	16	TRBJ2-1	TGTGCCAGCAGTGAACCCGGGGGACTAGCACGCAATGAGCAGTTCTTC	CASSEPGGLARNEQFF
-	TRBV29-1	-	12	TRBJ2-5	TGCAGCGCCAACCTAGGAACGGAGACCCAGTACTTC	CSANLGTETQYF